This TCR beta chain was recorded in a study of cytomegalovirus exposure and HLA in healthy donors. Here immunoSEQ multiplex PCR was the method, and the copy in TCRdb shows in-frame clones only, minus some. The sample has roughly 220,000 clones, around four fifths seen once. The sequence derives from a woman aged 25 to 39 in good health and CMV-seropositive. Sequenced sample: PBMCs.

The CDR3 DNA reads as TGCGCCAGCAGCCAAGCCCGGCAGGCAGTATATGGCTACACCTTC. Amino acids: CASSQARQAVYGYTF. V and J are TRBV4-3 and TRBJ1-2; D unclear. Trimming removed 1 base at V and 5 bases at J, with 14 bases between. Germline V gene sequence: CDR1 LGHNA, CDR2 YSLEER. The CDR3 extends over 15 amino acids.